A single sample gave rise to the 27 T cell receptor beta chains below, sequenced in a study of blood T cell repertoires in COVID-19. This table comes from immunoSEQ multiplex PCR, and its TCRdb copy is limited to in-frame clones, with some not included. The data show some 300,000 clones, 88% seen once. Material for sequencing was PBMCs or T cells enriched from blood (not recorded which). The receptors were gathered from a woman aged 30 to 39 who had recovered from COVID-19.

CDR3 DNA: TGCGCCAGCAGCTCCCTGAGGGGGACAGATACGCAGTATTTT. Amino acid sequence: CASSSLRGTDTQYF. The chain couples TRBV5-1 to TRBJ2-3; a possible D gene is TRBD1 (6 bases). The CDR3 contains 14 residues. Germline CDR1 reads SGHRS; CDR2 reads YFSETQ. V dropped 3 bases and J dropped 3 bases, with 11 bases sitting between them.

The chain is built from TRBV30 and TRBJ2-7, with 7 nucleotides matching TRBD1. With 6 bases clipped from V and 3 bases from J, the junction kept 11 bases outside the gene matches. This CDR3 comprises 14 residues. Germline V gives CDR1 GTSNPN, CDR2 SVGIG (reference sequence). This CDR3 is CACFTPGQSYEQYF. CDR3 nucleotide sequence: TGTGCCTGCTTCACCCCGGGACAGAGCTACGAGCAGTACTTC.

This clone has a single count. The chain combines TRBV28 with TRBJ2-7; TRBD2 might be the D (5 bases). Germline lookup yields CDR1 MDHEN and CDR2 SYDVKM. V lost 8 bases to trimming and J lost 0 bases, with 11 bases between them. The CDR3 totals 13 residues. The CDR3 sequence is CASGAGPSYEQYF. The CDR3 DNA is TGTGCCAGCGGTGCGGGTCCCTCCTACGAGCAGTACTTC.

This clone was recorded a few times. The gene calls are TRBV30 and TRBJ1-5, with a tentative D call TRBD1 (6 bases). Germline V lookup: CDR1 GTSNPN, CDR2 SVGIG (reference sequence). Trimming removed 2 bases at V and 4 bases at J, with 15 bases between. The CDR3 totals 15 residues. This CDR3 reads CAWSKGGAGNQPQHF. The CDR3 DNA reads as TGTGCCTGGAGTAAAGGGGGGGCCGGGAATCAGCCCCAGCATTTT.

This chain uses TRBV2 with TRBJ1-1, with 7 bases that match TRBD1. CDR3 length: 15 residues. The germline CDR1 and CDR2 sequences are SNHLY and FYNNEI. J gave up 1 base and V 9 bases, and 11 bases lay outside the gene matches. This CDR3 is CASSSLGQTNTEAFF. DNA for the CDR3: TGTGCCAGTTCATCTTTGGGACAGACGAACACTGAAGCTTTCTTT.

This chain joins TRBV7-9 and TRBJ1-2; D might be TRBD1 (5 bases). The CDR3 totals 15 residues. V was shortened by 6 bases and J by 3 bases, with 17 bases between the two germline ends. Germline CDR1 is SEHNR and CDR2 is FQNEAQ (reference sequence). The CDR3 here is CASSHPLDRHYGYTF. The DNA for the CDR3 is TGTGCCAGCAGTCACCCCCTAGACAGACACTATGGCTACACCTTC.

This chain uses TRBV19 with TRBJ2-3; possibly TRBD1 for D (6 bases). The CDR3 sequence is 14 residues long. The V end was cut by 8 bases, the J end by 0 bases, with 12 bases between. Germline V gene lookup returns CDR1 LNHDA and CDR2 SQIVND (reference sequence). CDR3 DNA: TGTGCCAGTGGGACATCTACTAGCACAGATACGCAGTATTTT. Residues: CASGTSTSTDTQYF.

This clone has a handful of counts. The CDR3 sequence is CATSGADRGIYGYTF. The CDR3 DNA is TGTGCCACCAGCGGCGCAGACAGGGGTATCTATGGCTACACCTTC. J is TRBJ1-2 and V is TRBV15; 8 nucleotides align to TRBD1. J was trimmed by 4 bases and V by 5 bases; bases with no gene match: 9. Germline loops: CDR1 LNHNV, CDR2 YYDKDF (reference sequence). The CDR3 covers 15 residues. The full variable domain, completed using reference TRBV15 and TRBJ1-2, is DAMVIQNPRYQVTQFGKPVTLSCSQTLNHNVMYWYQQKSSQAPKLLFHYYDKDFNNEADTPDNFQSRRPNTSFCFLDIRSPGLGDTAMYLCATSGADRGIYGYTFGSGTRLTVV.

CDR3 in DNA: TGTGCCAGCAGTTTAGCGGTATCCGGGGAGCTGTTTTTT. It specifies CASSLAVSGELFF. The chain employs TRBV27 and TRBJ2-2; no clear D. V lost 2 bases and J 6 bases, leaving 7 bases between the germline ends. The CDR3 is 13 residues long. Germline loops: CDR1 MNHEY, CDR2 SMNVEV (reference sequence).

The CDR3 sequence: CASSLDGTGAGAFF. The DNA of the CDR3 is TGTGCCAGCAGCTTAGACGGGACAGGGGCGGGAGCTTTCTTT. The chain couples TRBV7-9 to TRBJ1-1, with 10 bases that match TRBD1. Germline V gives CDR1 SEHNR, CDR2 FQNEAQ (reference sequence). V lost 1 base and J lost 10; bases outside the gene matches: 6. The CDR3 covers 14 residues.

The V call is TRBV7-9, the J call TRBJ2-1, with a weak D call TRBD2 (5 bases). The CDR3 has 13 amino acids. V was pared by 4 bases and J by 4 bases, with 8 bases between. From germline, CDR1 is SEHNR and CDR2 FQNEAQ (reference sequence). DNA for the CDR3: TGTGCCAGCAGCTACCGGGGTTACAATGAGCAGTTCTTC. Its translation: CASSYRGYNEQFF.

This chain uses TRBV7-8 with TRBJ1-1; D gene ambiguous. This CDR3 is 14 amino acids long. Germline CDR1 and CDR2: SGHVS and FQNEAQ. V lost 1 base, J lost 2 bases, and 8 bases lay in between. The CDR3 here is CASSLVRLNTEAFF. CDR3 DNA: TGTGCCAGCAGCTTAGTTCGCCTAAACACTGAAGCTTTCTTT.

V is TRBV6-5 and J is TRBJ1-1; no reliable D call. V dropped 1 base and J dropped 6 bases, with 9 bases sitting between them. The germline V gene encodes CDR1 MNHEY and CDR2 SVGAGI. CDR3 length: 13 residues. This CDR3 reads CASSYFRSAEAFF. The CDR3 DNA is TGTGCCAGCAGTTACTTTAGGAGCGCTGAAGCTTTCTTT.

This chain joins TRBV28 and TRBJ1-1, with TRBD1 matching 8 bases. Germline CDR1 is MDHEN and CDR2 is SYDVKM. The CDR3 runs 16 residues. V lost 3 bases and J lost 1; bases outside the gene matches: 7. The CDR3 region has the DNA TGTGCCAGCAGTTTGGACAGGGTGGTGGGGAACACTGAAGCTTTCTTT. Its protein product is CASSLDRVVGNTEAFF.

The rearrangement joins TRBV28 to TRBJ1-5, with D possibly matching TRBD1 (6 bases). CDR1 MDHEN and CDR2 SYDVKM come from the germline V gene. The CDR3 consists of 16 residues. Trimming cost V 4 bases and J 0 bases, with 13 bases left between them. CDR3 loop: CASSSQGRGSNQPQHF. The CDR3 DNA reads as TGTGCCAGCAGTTCACAGGGCCGCGGTAGCAATCAGCCCCAGCATTTT. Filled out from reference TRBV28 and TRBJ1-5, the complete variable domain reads DVKVTQSSRYLVKRTGEKVFLECVQDMDHENMFWYRQDPGLGLRLIYFSYDVKMKEKGDIPEGYSVSREKKERFSLILESASTNQTSMYLCASSSQGRGSNQPQHFGDGTRLSIL.

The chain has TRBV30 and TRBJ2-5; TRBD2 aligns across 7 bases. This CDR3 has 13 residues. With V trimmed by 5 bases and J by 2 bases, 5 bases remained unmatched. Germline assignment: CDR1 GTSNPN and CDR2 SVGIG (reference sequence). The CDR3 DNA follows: TGTGCCTGGGACTCTAGCGGACAAGAGACCCAGTACTTC. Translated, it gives CAWDSSGQETQYF.

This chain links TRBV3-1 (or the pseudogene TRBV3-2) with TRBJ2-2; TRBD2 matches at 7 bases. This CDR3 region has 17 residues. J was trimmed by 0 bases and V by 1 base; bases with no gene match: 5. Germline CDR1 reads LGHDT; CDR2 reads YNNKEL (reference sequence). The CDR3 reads CASSQASGYANTGELFF. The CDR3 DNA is TGTGCCAGCAGCCAAGCTAGCGGCTACGCGAACACCGGGGAGCTGTTTTTT.

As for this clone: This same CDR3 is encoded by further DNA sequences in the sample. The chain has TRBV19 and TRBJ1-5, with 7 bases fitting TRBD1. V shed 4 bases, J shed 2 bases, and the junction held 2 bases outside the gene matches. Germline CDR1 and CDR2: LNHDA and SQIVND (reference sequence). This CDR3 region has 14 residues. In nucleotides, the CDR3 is TGTGCCAGTAGTACAACAGGGGGCAATCAGCCCCAGCATTTT. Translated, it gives CASSTTGGNQPQHF.

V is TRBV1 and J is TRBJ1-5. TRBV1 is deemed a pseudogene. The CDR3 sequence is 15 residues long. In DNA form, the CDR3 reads TGCACCAGCAGCCAAAAAGCGGGGGGGAATCAGCCCCAGCATTTT. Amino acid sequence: CTSSQKAGGNQPQHF.

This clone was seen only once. CDR3 in DNA: TGTGCCAGCAGTTTAACAGGGGGCCCCGAAGCTTTCTTT. Translated, it gives CASSLTGGPEAFF. J is TRBJ1-1 and V is TRBV28; TRBD1 matches at 9 bases. Per germline, CDR1 MDHEN and CDR2 SYDVKM. The V segment lost 2 bases and the J segment 8 bases; nucleotides outside the gene matches: 3. The CDR3 extends over 13 amino acids.

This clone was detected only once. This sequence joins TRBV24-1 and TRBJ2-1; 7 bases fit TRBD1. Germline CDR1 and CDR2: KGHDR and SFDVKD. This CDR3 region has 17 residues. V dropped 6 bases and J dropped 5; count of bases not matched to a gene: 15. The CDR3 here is CATSPTRQGNTNNEQFF. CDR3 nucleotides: TGTGCCACCAGTCCTACCCGACAGGGAAACACTAACAATGAGCAGTTCTTC.

The CDR3 nucleotides read TGCGCCAGCAGCTTTGGCGGGGGGAACAATGAGCAGTTCTTC. Amino acids: CASSFGGGNNEQFF. V gene TRBV5-1 combines with J gene TRBJ2-1; 8 bases fit TRBD2. This CDR3 has 14 amino acids. Germline CDR1 reads SGHRS; CDR2 reads YFSETQ. Trimming took 2 bases from V and 5 from J; bases not matched to a gene: 3.

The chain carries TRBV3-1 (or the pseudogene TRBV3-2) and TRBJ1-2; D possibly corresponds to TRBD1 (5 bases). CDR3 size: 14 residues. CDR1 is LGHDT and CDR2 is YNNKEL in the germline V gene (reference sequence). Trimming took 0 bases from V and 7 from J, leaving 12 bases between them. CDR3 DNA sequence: TGTGCCAGCAGCCAAGACCGTCGGGGGGGTGGCTACACCTTC. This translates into CASSQDRRGGGYTF.

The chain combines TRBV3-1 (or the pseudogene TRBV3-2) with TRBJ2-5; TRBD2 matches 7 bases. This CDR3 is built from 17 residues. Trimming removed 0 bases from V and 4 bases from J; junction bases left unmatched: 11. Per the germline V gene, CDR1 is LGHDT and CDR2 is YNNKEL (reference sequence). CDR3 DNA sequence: TGTGCCAGCAGCCAAGACGTCCTAGCGGACCTCGGAGAGACCCAGTACTTC. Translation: CASSQDVLADLGETQYF.

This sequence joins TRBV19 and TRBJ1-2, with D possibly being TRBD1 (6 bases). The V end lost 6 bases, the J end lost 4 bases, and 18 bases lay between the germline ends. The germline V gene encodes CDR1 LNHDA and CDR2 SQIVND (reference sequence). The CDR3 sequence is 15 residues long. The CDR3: CASSLLGGAIYGYTF. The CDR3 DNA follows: TGTGCCAGTAGCCTTTTGGGGGGGGCGATCTATGGCTACACCTTC.

In DNA, the CDR3 is TGTGCCAGCAGTGAAGTGGCCCTCCTCACTGAAGCTTTCTTT. It is translated as CASSEVALLTEAFF. The J gene is TRBJ1-1, the V gene TRBV2; D remains unclear. Trimming cost V 1 base and J 4 bases, with 10 bases left between them. Germline V gene lookup returns CDR1 SNHLY and CDR2 FYNNEI. The CDR3 is made up of 14 amino acids.

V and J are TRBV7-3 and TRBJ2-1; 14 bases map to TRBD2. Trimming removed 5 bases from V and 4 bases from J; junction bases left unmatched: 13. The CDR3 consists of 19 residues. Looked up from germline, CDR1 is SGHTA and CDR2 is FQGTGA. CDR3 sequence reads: CASSTWTSGGSSPYNEQFF. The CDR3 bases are TGTGCCAGCAGCACCTGGACTAGCGGGGGGTCTTCCCCTTACAATGAGCAGTTCTTC.